The T cell receptor beta chain described here comes from a study of blood T cells in healthy people across ages. Study conclusions and caveats: Aged donors had fewer naive CD4+ cells and lower diversity than long-lived donors.

Healthy Russian Caucasian donors spanned ages about 6 to 100 years. The CDR3 length is 14 residues. CDR1 and CDR2 from the germline V gene are SGHTA and FQGNSA. J was trimmed by 12 bases and V by 7 bases; bases with no gene match: 15. About this clonotype itself: What it binds is not known.

Sample-barcoded 5' priming and a J-beta primer mix drove a second PCR of roughly 7 to 11 cycles. Every single cDNA molecule received a tag from a template-switch adaptor with 12 random nucleotides. Every sample returned 3 million or more CDR3-containing paired-end reads. TCRdb reprocessed the 5' RACE reads with MiXCR, giving one entry per CDR3 protein. The table records roughly 1,800,000 distinct CDR3 sequences, about 50% of them present only once. The receptor was isolated from a woman aged 40 to 50 in good health. The chain employs TRBV7-2 and TRBJ2-1, with 7 bases aligning to TRBD1. Sequences were obtained from blood. The CDR3 bases are TGTGCCAGCACCGTTGAACAGGGGAGCAGAGGGCAGTTCTTC. As protein: CASTVEQGSRGQFF.